One sample yielded the 29 T cell receptor beta chains listed below, sequenced in a study of metastatic and nonmetastatic thyroid tumors. Thyroid surgery had not been preceded by any treatment in any patient. TCRdb re-clonotyped the PCR reads via MiXCR. The data show roughly 98,000 clones, approximately 15% seen once. Sequencing was done on a sample of blood. The receptors come from a female donor with papillary thyroid cancer or a benign thyroid nodule (not recorded which). Some clones in this sample may be carry-over from other donors' samples.

The chain carries TRBV20-1 and TRBJ1-1; D might be TRBD1 (6 bases). Per the germline V gene, CDR1 is DFQATT and CDR2 is SNEGSKA (reference sequence). Deletions cut 0 bases from V and 1 base from J, with 24 bases between. The CDR3 totals 19 residues. CDR3 residues: CSARDASRTLGGGNTEAFF. The CDR3, as DNA: TGCAGTGCTAGAGATGCCTCACGGACCCTAGGGGGAGGGAACACTGAAGCTTTCTTT.

The chain couples TRBV18 to TRBJ2-5; D unresolved. The CDR3 length is 13 residues. The V and J ends lost 1 base and 5 bases respectively, with 8 bases between them. CDR1 is KGHSH and CDR2 is LQKENI in the germline V gene. The CDR3 nucleotides read TGTGCCAGCTCACCACAGCCCCGGGAGACCCAGTACTTC. Translating gives CASSPQPRETQYF.

This sequence joins TRBV11-2 and TRBJ2-5, with D possibly called TRBD1 or TRBD2 (5 bases each). The V gene's germline CDR1 is SGHAT and CDR2 FQNNGV. V lost 9 bases and J 5 bases, leaving 31 bases between the germline ends. This CDR3 has 18 residues. In DNA, the CDR3 is TGTGCCAGAAGCCCCATAATGGGGGTTGGGCGGTACGGGGAGACCCAGTACTTC. It specifies CARSPIMGVGRYGETQYF.

This clone has at least ten counts. The same CDR3 is also encoded by other DNA sequences in this sample. The CDR3 nucleotides read TGTGCCAGCAGCTTAGCGGGCCTTAACACAGATACGCAGTATTTT. Residues: CASSLAGLNTDTQYF. This chain connects TRBV11-1 to TRBJ2-3; D uncertain. This CDR3 region has 15 residues. Germline CDR1 is SGHAT and CDR2 is FQDESV (reference sequence). The V and J ends lost 0 bases and 2 bases respectively, with 9 bases between them.

This clone occurred many times. The same CDR3 can be traced to other DNA sequences in this sample. The chain is built from TRBV18 and TRBJ2-3; unclear D gene. With 0 bases removed from V and 0 bases from J, the gap between germline ends came to 1 base. The CDR3 contains 13 residues. The germline V gene encodes CDR1 KGHSH and CDR2 LQKENI. The CDR3 loop is CASSPPSTDTQYF. For the CDR3, the DNA is TGTGCCAGCTCACCACCGAGCACAGATACGCAGTATTTT.

This clone has a count of ten or more. The V call is TRBV28, the J call TRBJ1-6; D is possibly TRBD1 (5 bases). With 3 bases removed from V and 3 bases from J, the gap between germline ends came to 12 bases. CDR3 length: 16 residues. CDR1 is MDHEN and CDR2 is SYDVKM in the germline V gene. Written as DNA, the CDR3 is TGTGCCAGCAGTTTTATGGGGCAGGGCTATAATTCACCCCTCCACTTT. Amino acid sequence: CASSFMGQGYNSPLHF.

About this clone itself: Given a much more abundant clone one base away, this may be a read error. In the same sample, other DNA sequences code for this CDR3. The chain is built from TRBV9 and TRBJ2-3; D remains unclear. V was clipped by 3 bases and J by 1 base, with 18 bases between them. Germline CDR1 is SGDLS and CDR2 is YYNGEE. This CDR3 has 17 residues. Here the CDR3 DNA reads TGTGCCAGCAGCGGAGAGGTCGGCGGTGCCCGCACAGATACGCAGTATTTT. This translates into CASSGEVGGARTDTQYF.

This clone was seen only a few times. The chain is built from TRBV10-3 and TRBJ2-3; 9 nucleotides align to TRBD1. Germline trimming cut 6 bases from V and 0 bases from J; bases unmatched to any gene: 4. This CDR3 is built from 15 residues. The germline V gene has CDR1 ENHRY and CDR2 SYGVKD. The CDR3 DNA follows: TGTGCCATCAGATCGGGACAGGGTAGCACAGATACGCAGTATTTT. This gives the protein CAIRSGQGSTDTQYF.

This clone appeared many times. V is TRBV29-1 and J is TRBJ2-7; 10 bases agree with TRBD1. The V gene's germline CDR1 is SQVTM and CDR2 ANQGSEA. V lost 5 bases, J lost 2 bases, and 6 bases stayed unmatched. The CDR3 is 14 amino acids. This chain's CDR3 is CSVTDRGPTYEQYF. CDR3 nucleotides: TGCAGCGTTACAGACAGGGGGCCCACCTACGAGCAGTACTTC.

In this sample, this clone turned up once. Possible read error: a much larger clone is one base away. This sequence joins TRBV7-2 and TRBJ2-5, with unresolved D. The CDR3 totals 14 residues. V lost 4 bases, J lost 4 bases, and 13 bases lay in between. Germline CDR1 SGHTA, CDR2 FQGNSA. The CDR3 nucleotides are TGTGCCAGCAGCTCCTGCGGAAGAGGAGAGACCCAGTACTTC. Translation: CASSSCGRGETQYF.

About this clone: Given a much more abundant clone one base away, this may be a read error. At the DNA level, this CDR3 is encoded by other sequences in the same sample as well. The chain uses TRBV11-2 and TRBJ1-1; a possible D gene is TRBD1 (5 bases). CDR3 size: 16 residues. Germline V lookup: CDR1 SGHAT, CDR2 FQNNGV. The CDR3 spells CASSPGGRGSNTEAFF. The CDR3 DNA follows: TGTGCCAGCAGCCCTGGAGGGAGGGGTTCGAACACTGAAGCTTTCTTC.

This clone was counted at least ten times. The V and J genes are TRBV6-1 and TRBJ1-3; D possibly corresponds to TRBD1 (6 bases). The V gene's germline CDR1 is MNHNS and CDR2 SASEGT. Between the trimmed V and J ends, which lost 6 bases and 0 bases, there was a span of 12 bases. The CDR3 is 15 amino acids. CDR3 nucleotides: TGTGCCAGCAGACGCGGACAGCTCTCTGGAAACACCATATATTTT. Protein sequence: CASRRGQLSGNTIYF.

This clone was picked up many times. The chain has TRBV6-5 and TRBJ2-2; D not certain. With 5 bases removed from V and 7 bases from J, the gap between germline ends came to 26 bases. In germline, CDR1 is MNHEY, CDR2 SVGAGI. This CDR3 has 18 residues. CDR3 DNA: TGTGCCAGCAGTCCGCAGCCCTTCGGCATCCGACTCAACGGGGAGCTGTTTTTT. Amino acid sequence: CASSPQPFGIRLNGELFF.

This clone was picked up many times. V usage is TRBV25-1 and J usage is TRBJ1-2; 7 positions match TRBD1. V lost 3 bases to trimming and J lost 4 bases; unmatched junction nucleotides: 11. There are 16 residues in the CDR3. Germline loops: CDR1 MGHDK, CDR2 SYGVNS. CDR3 bases: TGTGCCAGCAGTGAGGGGATACAGGGGACAGTCTATGGCTACACCTTC. Translation: CASSEGIQGTVYGYTF.

This clone was observed at least ten times. The J gene is TRBJ1-1, the V gene TRBV6-6, with a weak D call TRBD1 (5 bases). There are 19 residues in the CDR3. Germline lookup yields CDR1 MNHNY and CDR2 SVGAGI (reference sequence). The germline V and J ends were trimmed by 8 bases and 0 bases, with 28 bases remaining between them. CDR3 residues: CASYPNPLVLGEMNTEAFF. The DNA for the CDR3 is TGTGCCAGCTATCCAAACCCACTAGTACTGGGGGAAATGAACACTGAAGCTTTCTTT.

This clone was seen ten or more times. This chain links TRBV9 with TRBJ2-3, with D possibly TRBD2 on 6 matching bases. The CDR3 length is 15 residues. V lost 3 bases, J lost 1 base, and 12 bases lay in between. CDR1 is SGDLS and CDR2 is YYNGEE in the germline V gene. The CDR3 nucleotides read TGTGCCAGCAGCGCCGTGGGGGGTGGCACAGATACGCAGTATTTT. It translates to CASSAVGGGTDTQYF.

Concerning this clone: At one of its ends the junction is not consistent with the germline gene, which may arise from a read error. The chain employs TRBV11-2 and TRBJ2-7; no firm D call. The CDR3 covers 15 residues. Germline V CDR1 and CDR2: SGHAT, FQNNGV. CDR3 region: CASSFNAASSYEKYF. CDR3 nucleotide sequence: TGTGCCAGCAGCTTTAATGCCGCGAGCTCATACGAGAAGTACTTC.

The sample holds a few counts of this clone. The chain joins TRBV11-2 to TRBJ2-4, with 12 bases identical to TRBD2. This CDR3 has 15 residues. Trimming at V came to 5 bases and at J to 2 bases, leaving 1 base not matched to a gene. CDR1 is SGHAT and CDR2 is FQNNGV in the germline V gene. CDR3 region: CASSGLAGPKNIQYF. The CDR3 nucleotides are TGTGCCAGCAGCGGACTAGCGGGGCCCAAAAACATTCAGTACTTC. Looking up the rest from reference TRBV11-2 and TRBJ2-4 gives the full variable domain: EAGVAQSPRYKIIEKRQSVAFWCNPISGHATLYWYQQILGQGPKLLIQFQNNGVVDDSQLPKDRFSAERLKGVDSTLKIQPAKLEDSAVYLCASSGLAGPKNIQYFGAGTRLSVL.

This clone turned up a few times. This may arise from a read error, as a much more abundant clone is one base away. Other DNA sequences from this sample encode an identical CDR3 as well. CDR3 in DNA: TGTGCCAGTAGTTCGACAGGTTACACTGAAGCTTTCTTT. The encoded protein is CASSSTGYTEAFF. The gene calls are TRBV19 and TRBJ1-1; D is perhaps TRBD1 (6 bases). V lost 5 bases to trimming and J lost 3 bases, with 10 bases between them. There are 13 residues in the CDR3. The V gene's germline CDR1 is LNHDA and CDR2 SQIVND (reference sequence).

This clone was recorded many times. The gene calls are TRBV6-1 and TRBJ2-7, with 7 bases aligning to TRBD1. The CDR3 sequence is 16 residues long. The V segment lost 10 bases and the J segment 0 bases; nucleotides outside the gene matches: 15. Germline V gives CDR1 MNHNS, CDR2 SASEGT. CDR3 coding DNA: TGTGCCACTCAAAGGGAAGCCGGGACAGCCTCCTACGAGCAGTACTTC. Its translation is CATQREAGTASYEQYF.

The chain recombines TRBV7-8 with TRBJ1-6, with D unresolved. This CDR3 contains 15 residues. The V and J ends lost 5 bases and 9 bases respectively, with 17 bases between them. CDR1 is SGHVS and CDR2 is FQNEAQ in the germline V gene. DNA for the CDR3: TGTGCCAGCAGCGCCAAGGGTGTGGTGAGTTCACCCCTCCACTTT. Amino acids: CASSAKGVVSSPLHF.

This CDR3 reads CASSSGLAGTDTQYF. CDR3 DNA: TGCGCCAGCAGCTCAGGACTAGCAGGCACAGATACGCAGTATTTT. The V and J genes are TRBV5-1 and TRBJ2-3; 8 bases agree with TRBD2. The CDR3 is 15 amino acids. The germline gives CDR1 SGHRS, CDR2 YFSETQ. The ends lost 3 bases at V and 1 base at J; junction bases unmatched: 4.

The table lists this clone with a few counts. This could be a read error, since a much larger clone is one nucleotide away. Other DNA sequences in this specimen translate into the identical CDR3. The CDR3 nucleotides are TGTGCCAGCAGCTTAGCCCTTTCCCTTCTAGGTGGGGATACGCAGTATTTT. Its protein is CASSLALSLLGGDTQYF. The chain couples TRBV7-2 to TRBJ2-3; D not certain. Germline V gives CDR1 SGHTA, CDR2 FQGNSA. V lost 0 bases and J 6 bases, leaving 19 bases between the germline ends. The CDR3 has 17 amino acids.

The table lists this clone with many counts. The chain combines TRBV5-1 with TRBJ1-2; 8 positions agree with TRBD1. J lost 4 bases, V lost 4 bases, and 3 bases had no gene match. In germline, CDR1 is SGHRS, CDR2 YFSETQ. The CDR3 sequence is 13 residues long. The CDR3 sequence is CASSPDRGYGYTF. The DNA of the CDR3 is TGCGCCAGCAGCCCCGACAGGGGCTATGGCTACACCTTC.

V gene TRBV27 combines with J gene TRBJ2-3; 11 nucleotides match TRBD2. CDR1 is MNHEY and CDR2 is SMNVEV in the germline V gene (reference sequence). This CDR3 spans 17 amino acids. Losses at the gene ends were 5 bases for V and 2 bases for J; bases not matched to a gene: 9. In DNA form, the CDR3 reads TGTGCCAGCAGTCGATACATAGCGGGGGGGCTCACAGATACGCAGTATTTT. Translating gives CASSRYIAGGLTDTQYF.

The table lists this clone with a few counts. A much larger clone differs by one base, so this may be a read error. V gene TRBV20-1 combines with J gene TRBJ1-1, with 7 positions matching TRBD1. Per germline, CDR1 DFQATT and CDR2 SNEGSKA (reference sequence). The CDR3 spans 14 residues. After removal of 6 bases from V and 8 bases from J, the junction contained 15 bases not matched to a gene. Here the CDR3 DNA reads TGCAGTGCAACGGGACAGCACCAACGAGGGGAAGCTTTCTTT. Translated, it gives CSATGQHQRGEAFF.

This clone was found many times. Since a much larger clone is just one base distant, this may be a read error. The same CDR3 can be traced to other DNA sequences in this sample. This sequence joins TRBV6-1 and TRBJ2-1; no clear D. The V gene lost 6 bases and the J gene lost 6 bases, with 9 bases spanning the gap. The CDR3 spans 12 residues. Per the germline V gene, CDR1 is MNHNS and CDR2 is SASEGT. The CDR3 DNA sequence: TGTGCCAGCAGCACTATGAGCAATGAGCAGTTCTTC. Its protein product is CASSTMSNEQFF.

This clone was seen repeatedly, ten times or more. The chain recombines TRBV28 with TRBJ1-1; D is possibly TRBD1 (5 bases). From germline, CDR1 is MDHEN and CDR2 SYDVKM. CDR3 length equals 16 residues. Trimming stripped 7 bases from V and 2 bases from J, with 20 bases between. This CDR3 is CASTFRDLGSNTEAFF. CDR3 DNA: TGTGCCAGCACCTTTCGGGACCTAGGGTCCAACACTGAAGCTTTCTTT. Full variable domain (missing parts from reference TRBV28 and TRBJ1-1): DVKVTQSSRYLVKRTGEKVFLECVQDMDHENMFWYRQDPGLGLRLIYFSYDVKMKEKGDIPEGYSVSREKKERFSLILESASTNQTSMYLCASTFRDLGSNTEAFFGQGTRLTVV.

This clone has just a few counts. This clone may be a read error of a much larger clone one base away. The CDR3 bases are TGTGCCAGCAGCGTAGTGGACGCGAACACCATATATTTT. Encoded protein: CASSVVDANTIYF. The chain uses TRBV9 and TRBJ1-3; D remains unclear. The CDR3 length is 13 residues. V lost 0 bases and J lost 7, with 8 bases in between. Germline loops: CDR1 SGDLS, CDR2 YYNGEE.